Each of the 18 T cell receptor beta chains below was sequenced from the same sample in a study of CXCR3-negative and CXCR3-positive naive CD8 T cells. These receptors are not linked to any known antigen. Overall study findings and caveats: TRB CDR3 hydrophobicity was greater in CXCR3-positive naive cells than in CXCR3-negative naive cells.

Libraries of TRB cDNA were made by 5' RACE and carried UMIs. From its re-call of the 5' RACE reads, TCRdb lists each CDR3 protein once, without DNA. The repertoire table contains under 70,000 distinct CDR3 sequences. Sequencing used naive CXCR3+ CD8+ T cells from blood. Specified subset: CD45RO-CCR7+CD27+CD95- naive CD8+ T cells expressing CXCR3 (TNR3+). The receptors stem from a human donor in good health. Some clones in this sample may be carry-over from other donors' samples.

V usage is TRBV29-1 and J usage is TRBJ2-1; TCRdb gives TRBD2 as the D gene, but with no DNA this cannot be confirmed. The CDR3 runs to 16 residues. CDR1 is SQVTM, CDR2 ANQGSEA, per germline. Here the CDR3 reads CSVEGGSWEVYNEQFF.

The chain has TRBV6-1 and TRBJ2-3; TCRdb indicates TRBD1, and absent DNA this call remains unverified. CDR1 is MNHNS and CDR2 is SASEGT in the germline V gene. This CDR3 has 15 amino acids. This CDR3 reads CASSEGRGGAYTQYF.

V is TRBV6-2 or TRBV6-3 and J is TRBJ2-2; TCRdb gives TRBD1 as the D gene, but with no DNA this cannot be confirmed. This CDR3 comprises 14 residues. Germline CDR1 and CDR2: MNHEY and SVGEGT. CDR3 in amino acids: CASSTGTDNGELFF.

J is TRBJ2-7 and V is TRBV20-1; the D gene TCRdb calls, TRBD1, cannot be checked with no DNA. CDR1 and CDR2 from the germline V gene are DFQATT and SNEGSKA (reference sequence). CDR3 length: 15 amino acids. The chain's CDR3 is CSARDRGTAKWEQYF.

This chain connects TRBV4-3 to TRBJ2-5; TCRdb gives TRBD1 as the D gene, but with no DNA this cannot be confirmed. The germline gives CDR1 LGHNA, CDR2 YSLEER. The length of the CDR3 is 13 residues. CDR3 residues: CASSQDAGGTQYF.

The rearrangement links TRBV3-1 to TRBJ2-1; the TCRdb D gene call, TRBD1, has no DNA to confirm it. The CDR3 has 15 residues. CDR1 and CDR2 (germline): LGHDT, YNNKEL (reference sequence). The CDR3 loop reads CASSQDHSRGNEQFF.

This chain joins TRBV5-1 and TRBJ2-5; TCRdb reports TRBD1, a call that lacks DNA to check it against. Germline V lookup: CDR1 SGHRS, CDR2 YFSETQ. This CDR3 contains 14 residues. The chain's CDR3 is CASRFGTAQETQYF.

The chain is built from TRBV29-1 and TRBJ2-7; as DNA is missing, the TRBD1 call by TCRdb cannot be tested. Germline lookup yields CDR1 SQVTM and CDR2 ANQGSEA. The CDR3 has 12 amino acids. The CDR3 is CSVDDTGVEQYF.

V and J are TRBV29-1 and TRBJ2-3; TCRdb's D call of TRBD2 is untestable without DNA. There are 14 residues in the CDR3. The germline CDR1 and CDR2 sequences are SQVTM and ANQGSEA. The CDR3 loop reads CSVPLAGGPAEQYF.

The chain carries TRBV20-1 and TRBJ2-1. Germline V gene data show CDR1 as DFQATT and CDR2 as SNEGSKA (reference sequence). The CDR3 contains 15 residues. CDR3 sequence reads: CSARGFKALYNEQFF.

The chain employs TRBV29-1 and TRBJ2-2; TCRdb picks TRBD2, but there is no DNA to check that call. The CDR3 spans 16 residues. Germline values: CDR1 SQVTM, CDR2 ANQGSEA. CDR3 region: CSVEAATSTVTGELFF.

The rearrangement links TRBV29-1 to TRBJ2-1. Germline CDR1 is SQVTM and CDR2 is ANQGSEA. The CDR3 extends over 14 amino acids. CDR3 in amino acids: CSVEDSNRYNEQFF.

The V and J genes are TRBV29-1 and TRBJ2-2; without DNA, the TCRdb call of TRBD2 cannot be checked. The CDR3 is 16 residues long. Germline CDR1 SQVTM, CDR2 ANQGSEA. CDR3 sequence: CSVNTLAGGNTGELFF.

This chain uses TRBV25-1 with TRBJ2-7; TCRdb calls TRBD1, which cannot be checked without DNA. The germline gives CDR1 MGHDK, CDR2 SYGVNS. The CDR3 is made up of 11 amino acids. The CDR3 reads CASSGGPEQYF.

This chain joins TRBV29-1 and TRBJ1-1; no DNA is available, so the TRBD1 call from TCRdb remains unchecked. The length of the CDR3 is 13 residues. Looked up from germline, CDR1 is SQVTM and CDR2 is ANQGSEA. The CDR3 here is CSVPGEMNTEAFF.

The CDR3 sequence is CASILENTEAFF. This chain links TRBV2 with TRBJ1-1. The V gene's germline CDR1 is SNHLY and CDR2 FYNNEI. This CDR3 spans 12 amino acids.

The J gene is TRBJ2-7, the V gene TRBV7-8; with no DNA, the TCRdb D assignment of TRBD1 cannot be verified. Germline assignment: CDR1 SGHVS and CDR2 FQNEAQ. The CDR3 totals 15 residues. The CDR3 sequence is CASSSPDQTSYEQYF.

The chain uses TRBV2 and TRBJ2-7; TCRdb's assignment of TRBD2 cannot be checked, as there is no DNA. The CDR3 totals 16 residues. The germline V gene encodes CDR1 SNHLY and CDR2 FYNNEI. CDR3: CASSAMTSGDSYEQYF.